The clone carrying this T cell receptor beta chain was found a few times. The antigen remains undetermined. TCRdb used MiXCR to reprocess the reads, holding one entry per CDR3 protein. Here the sample spans roughly 570,000 distinct CDR3 sequences, about 39% being singletons. The source of the sample is a study of T cell repertoires in cytomegalovirus infection. Study-level information: Peptides in the study included HLA-C-restricted and HLA-B-restricted CMV epitopes. Study findings and constraints: CMV-specific HLA-C-restricted TCR beta clonotypes dominated the ex vivo response.

Trimming shortened V by 2 bases and J by 11 bases, and 15 bases separated the two germline ends. Germline values: CDR1 SGHAT, CDR2 FQNNGV. This CDR3 spans 13 amino acids. This receptor was taken from a human donor in good health (CMV status not recorded). Some clones in this sample may be carry-over from other donors' samples. The sequencing here drew on cultured PBMCs, taken from culture after CMV antigen stimulation. The V call is TRBV11-2, the J call TRBJ1-1; D is undetermined. The DNA of the CDR3 is TGTGCCAGCAGCTTAACCCGCCAGAGGGAGGCTTTCTTT. Amino acid sequence: CASSLTRQREAFF.